This TCR beta chain came from a study of beta chain features in type 1 diabetes. Study as a whole: The study found patients and healthy donors alike in age, gender and cell yields. Study-wide results and caveats: Type 1 diabetes patients showed fewer insertions and more deletions at VDJ junctions. Patients' naive, central memory and regulatory TCRB repertoires appeared more alike than those of healthy donors. PCR, the amplification step, might favor shorter templates, equally in patients and controls.

CDR1 and CDR2 (germline): SGHTA, FQGTGA. This CDR3 is 13 amino acids long. V lost 3 bases and J lost 0, with 5 bases in between. The sequenced template was cDNA made from the entire isolated RNA. Data came from immunoSEQ multiplex PCR; TCRdb stores just in-frame clones and leaves some out. The profile shows roughly 170,000 clones, around 13% of them singletons. In this sample, this clone turned up a few times. The antigen remains unidentified. Sequenced: central memory CD4+ T cells from blood. The chain carries TRBV7-3 and TRBJ1-1; D is uncertain. The sequence was obtained from a woman aged 18-29 years in good health. CDR3 bases: TGTGCCAGCAGCTTTTCGGTGAACACTGAAGCTTTCTTT. This sequence encodes CASSFSVNTEAFF.